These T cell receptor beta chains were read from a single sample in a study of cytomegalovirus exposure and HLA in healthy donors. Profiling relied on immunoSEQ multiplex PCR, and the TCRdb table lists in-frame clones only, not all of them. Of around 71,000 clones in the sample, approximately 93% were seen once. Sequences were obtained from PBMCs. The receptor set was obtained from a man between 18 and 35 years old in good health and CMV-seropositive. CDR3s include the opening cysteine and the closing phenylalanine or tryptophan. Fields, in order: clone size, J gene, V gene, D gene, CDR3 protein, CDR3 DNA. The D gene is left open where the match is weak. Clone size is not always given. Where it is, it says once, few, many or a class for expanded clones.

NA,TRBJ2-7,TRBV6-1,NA,CASSGGLSPPYEQYF,TGTGCCAGCAGTGGCGGACTCAGCCCCCCCTACGAGCAGTACTTC
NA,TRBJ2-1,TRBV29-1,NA,CSVLSAGQFF,TGCAGCGTTCTTTCGGCGGGGCAGTTCTTC
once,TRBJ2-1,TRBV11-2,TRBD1,CASSLDRGQGYNEQFF,TGTGCCAGCAGCTTAGATCGGGGACAGGGGTACAATGAGCAGTTCTTC
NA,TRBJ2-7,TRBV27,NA,CASSLYSQTPNYEQYF,TGTGCCAGCAGTTTATACAGCCAGACACCTAACTACGAGCAGTACTTC
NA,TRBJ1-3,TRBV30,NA,CASAGFSGNTIYF,TGTGCCTCCGCAGGGTTCTCTGGAAACACCATATATTTT
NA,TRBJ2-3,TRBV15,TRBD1,CATSRSQGSTDTQYF,TGTGCCACCAGCAGATCACAGGGGAGTACAGATACGCAGTATTTT
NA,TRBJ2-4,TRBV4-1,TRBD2,CASSQVGGGRGVSQYF,TGCGCCAGCAGCCAAGTCGGGGGGGGCAGAGGGGTGTCTCAGTACTTC
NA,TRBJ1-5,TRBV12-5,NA,CASGSGRVNQPQHF,TGTGCTAGTGGTTCCGGCAGGGTCAATCAGCCCCAGCATTTT
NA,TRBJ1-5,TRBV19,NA,CASSMAVNQPQHF,TGTGCCAGTAGTATGGCAGTCAATCAGCCCCAGCATTTT
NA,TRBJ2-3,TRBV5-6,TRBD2,CASSYIRTSGTDTQYF,TGTGCCAGCAGCTACATTAGGACTAGCGGGACCGATACGCAGTATTTT
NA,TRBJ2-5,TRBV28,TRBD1,CASSPLTGAYQETQYF,TGTGCCAGCAGTCCCCTGACAGGGGCCTACCAAGAGACCCAGTACTTC
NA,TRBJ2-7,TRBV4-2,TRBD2,CASSPLFSGSPWQYF,TGTGCCAGCAGCCCCCTGTTTAGCGGGAGTCCTTGGCAGTACTTC
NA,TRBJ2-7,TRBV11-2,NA,CASSLAGGFEQYF,TGTGCCAGCAGCTTAGCCGGAGGATTTGAGCAGTACTTC
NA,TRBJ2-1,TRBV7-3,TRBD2,CASSLTSGGAFNEQFF,TGTGCCAGCAGCTTGACTAGCGGGGGGGCGTTCAATGAGCAGTTCTTC
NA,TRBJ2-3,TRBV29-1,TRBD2,CSVEIGAGVSTDTQYF,TGCAGCGTTGAAATCGGAGCGGGAGTCAGCACAGATACGCAGTATTTT
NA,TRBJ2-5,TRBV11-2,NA,CASSSNPAGETQYF,TGTGCCAGCAGCTCAAACCCAGCGGGAGAGACCCAGTACTTC
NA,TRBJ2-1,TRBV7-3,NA,CASSPHRGLRYNEQFF,TGTGCCAGCAGCCCGCATAGGGGCCTAAGGTACAATGAGCAGTTCTTC
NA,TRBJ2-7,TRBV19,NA,CASNFVREQYF,TGTGCCAGTAATTTCGTCCGCGAGCAGTACTTC
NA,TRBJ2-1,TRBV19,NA,CASRGAGVDEQFF,TGTGCCAGTAGGGGGGCGGGAGTGGATGAGCAGTTCTTC
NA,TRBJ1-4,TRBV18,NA,CASSPGATNEKLFF,TGTGCCAGCTCACCAGGGGCCACTAATGAAAAACTGTTTTTT
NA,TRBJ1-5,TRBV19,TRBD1,CASSIGDRFYQPQHF,TGTGCCAGTAGTATTGGGGACAGATTCTATCAGCCCCAGCATTTT
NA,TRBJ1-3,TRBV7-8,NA,CASAGRNTIYF,TGTGCCAGTGCAGGGAGAAACACCATATATTTT
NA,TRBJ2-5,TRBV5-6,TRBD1,CASSDIGGRRWTQYF,TGTGCCAGCAGCGATATAGGGGGCAGGAGGTGGACCCAGTACTTC
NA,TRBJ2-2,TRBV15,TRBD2,CATQPGGRSAGELFF,TGTGCCACACAACCAGGCGGGAGATCGGCCGGGGAGCTGTTTTTT
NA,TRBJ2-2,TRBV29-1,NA,CSARTGITGELFF,TGCAGCGCAAGAACAGGGATTACCGGGGAGCTGTTTTTT
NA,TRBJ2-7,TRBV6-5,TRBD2,CASSYLGGVYEQYF,TGTGCCAGCAGTTACCTCGGGGGGGTCTACGAGCAGTACTTC
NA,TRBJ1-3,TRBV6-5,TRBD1,CASTEDRTGNTIYF,TGTGCCAGCACCGAGGACAGGACTGGAAACACCATATATTTT
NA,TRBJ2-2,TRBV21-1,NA,CGGAGRTGELFF,TGCGGCGGGGCGGGAAGAACCGGGGAGCTGTTTTTT
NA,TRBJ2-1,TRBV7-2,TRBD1,CASQGVDEQFF,TGTGCCAGTCAGGGGGTCGATGAGCAGTTCTTC
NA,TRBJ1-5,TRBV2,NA,CASSAGFGQPQHF,TGTGCCAGCAGTGCTGGGTTCGGGCAGCCCCAGCATTTT
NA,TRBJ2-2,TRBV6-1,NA,CASRGGTGELFF,TGTGCCAGCAGGGGGGGCACCGGGGAGCTGTTTTTT
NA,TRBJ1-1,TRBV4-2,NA,CASSQDLTGWTNTEAFF,TGTGCCAGCAGCCAAGACCTAACAGGGTGGACGAACACTGAAGCTTTCTTT
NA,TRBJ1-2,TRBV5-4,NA,CASSLAKGGANYGYTF,TGTGCCAGCAGCTTGGCCAAGGGGGGGGCTAACTATGGCTACACCTTC
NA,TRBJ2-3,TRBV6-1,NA,CASSEDEGGPDTQYF,TGTGCCAGCAGTGAAGATGAGGGGGGGCCAGATACGCAGTATTTT
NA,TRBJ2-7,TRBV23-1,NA,CASSQSFGCYEQYF,TGCGCCAGCAGTCAATCGTTCGGGTGCTACGAGCAGTACTTC
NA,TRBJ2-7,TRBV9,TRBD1,CASSVSGTGSREQYF,TGTGCCAGCAGCGTATCGGGGACAGGGTCTCGGGAGCAGTACTTC
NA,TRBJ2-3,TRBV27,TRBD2,CASRSGSAADTQYF,TGTGCCAGCCGTAGCGGGAGTGCCGCAGATACGCAGTATTTT
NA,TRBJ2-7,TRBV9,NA,CASSVGQGYYEQYF,TGTGCCAGCAGCGTAGGCCAGGGCTACTACGAGCAGTACTTC
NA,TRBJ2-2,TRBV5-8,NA,CASSLGGGLNTGELFF,TGTGCCAGCAGCTTAGGCGGAGGGTTGAACACCGGGGAGCTGTTTTTT
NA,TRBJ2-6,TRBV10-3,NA,CASQDSSGANVLTF,TGTGCCTCCCAAGACAGCTCTGGGGCCAACGTCCTGACTTTC
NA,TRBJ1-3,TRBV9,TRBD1,CASSVGTGGNTIYF,TGTGCCAGCAGCGTAGGGACAGGAGGAAACACCATATATTTT
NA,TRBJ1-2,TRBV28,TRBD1,CASSQTQGYGYTF,TGTGCCAGCAGTCAAACACAGGGGTATGGCTACACCTTC
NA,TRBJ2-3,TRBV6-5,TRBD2,CASSVGLARTDTQYF,TGTGCCAGCAGCGTGGGACTAGCTCGCACAGATACGCAGTATTTT
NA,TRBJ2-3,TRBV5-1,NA,CASSLGLDGDTQYF,TGCGCCAGCAGCTTGGGCCTAGACGGCGATACGCAGTATTTT
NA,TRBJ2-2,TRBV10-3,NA,CAISGNRRTANTGELFF,TGTGCCATCAGTGGTAACAGGAGAACTGCGAACACCGGGGAGCTGTTTTTT
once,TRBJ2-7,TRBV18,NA,CASSPAGDHEQYF,TGTGCCAGCTCACCGGCAGGGGATCACGAGCAGTACTTC
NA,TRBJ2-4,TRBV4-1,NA,CASSQGREASKNIQYF,TGCGCCAGCAGCCAAGGGAGGGAGGCGTCCAAAAACATTCAGTACTTC
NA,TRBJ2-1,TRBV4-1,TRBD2,CASSHTSGGYNEQFF,TGCGCCAGCAGCCATACTAGCGGGGGTTACAATGAGCAGTTCTTC
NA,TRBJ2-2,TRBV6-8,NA,CASSSGESRELFF,TGTGCCAGCAGTTCCGGGGAAAGTCGGGAGCTGTTTTTT
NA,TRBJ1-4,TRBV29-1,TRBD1,CSVKDRGWEEKLFF,TGCAGCGTTAAGGACAGGGGATGGGAGGAAAAACTGTTTTTT
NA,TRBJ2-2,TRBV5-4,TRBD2,CASSLAWGGRAPGELFF,TGTGCCAGCAGCTTGGCCTGGGGCGGGAGGGCCCCCGGGGAGCTGTTTTTT
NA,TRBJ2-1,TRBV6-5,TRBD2,CASSGGGSNNEQFF,TGTGCCAGCAGTGGCGGGGGATCTAACAATGAGCAGTTCTTC
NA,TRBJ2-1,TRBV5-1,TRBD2,CASSLSGGYNEQFF,TGCGCCAGCAGCTTAAGCGGGGGTTACAATGAGCAGTTCTTC
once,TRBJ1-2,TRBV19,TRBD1,CASRTGAALGYGYTF,TGTGCCAGTAGGACAGGGGCCGCCTTGGGCTATGGCTACACCTTC
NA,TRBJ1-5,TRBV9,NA,CASSVASGQPQHF,TGTGCCAGCAGCGTAGCCTCCGGTCAGCCCCAGCATTTT
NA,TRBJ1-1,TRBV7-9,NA,CASSPSGPGESDTEAFF,TGTGCCAGCAGCCCCTCTGGACCCGGGGAATCGGACACTGAAGCTTTCTTT
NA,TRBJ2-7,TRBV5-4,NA,CASSSGFYEQYF,TGTGCCAGCAGCTCAGGGTTCTACGAGCAGTACTTC
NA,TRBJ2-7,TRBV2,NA,CASSLEWRSYEQYF,TGTGCCAGCAGCCTTGAGTGGCGGAGCTACGAGCAGTACTTC
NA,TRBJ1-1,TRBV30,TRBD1,CAWSSTGIEAFF,TGTGCCTGGAGCTCGACAGGGATCGAAGCTTTCTTT